The 32 T cell receptor beta chains below were found in one sample sequenced in a study of cytomegalovirus exposure and HLA in healthy donors. Using immunoSEQ multiplex PCR, the repertoire was profiled, and TCRdb retains in-frame clones only, with some absent. The sample includes 150,000 to 200,000 clones, about 82% seen only once; the top ten take approximately 2.4%. Sequencing was carried out using PBMCs. Receptors originate from a man aged 30 to 45 in good health and CMV-seropositive.

The V and J genes are TRBV19 and TRBJ2-7; no definite D call. The V gene lost 1 base and the J gene lost 9 bases, with 22 bases spanning the gap. CDR3 length equals 16 residues. In germline, CDR1 is LNHDA, CDR2 SQIVND (reference sequence). As DNA, the CDR3 is TGTGCCAGTAGTATAGTAGGCGGAATTCGCCGCGAAGGGCAGTACTTC. Its translation is CASSIVGGIRREGQYF.

The V call is TRBV5-1, the J call TRBJ2-2; D is possibly TRBD1 (5 bases). CDR3 length equals 15 residues. In germline, CDR1 is SGHRS, CDR2 YFSETQ. Trimming took 6 bases from V and 6 from J, leaving 18 bases between them. CDR3 protein: CASMDQGNVPGELFF. The DNA of the CDR3 is TGCGCCAGCATGGACCAGGGAAATGTTCCCGGGGAGCTGTTTTTT. Drawing the rest from reference TRBV5-1 and TRBJ2-2, the complete variable domain is KAGVTQTPRYLIKTRGQQVTLSCSPISGHRSVSWYQQTPGQGLQFLFEYFSETQRNKGNFPGRFSGRQFSNSRSEMNVSTLELGDSALYLCASMDQGNVPGELFFGEGSRLTVL.

This chain connects TRBV5-4 to TRBJ2-3, with 10 bases identical to TRBD2. Looked up from germline, CDR1 is SGHNT and CDR2 is YYREEE (reference sequence). V lost 1 base, J lost 0 bases, and 2 bases stayed unmatched. This CDR3 region has 16 residues. CDR3 nucleotide sequence: TGTGCCAGCAGCTTGTATAGCGGGGGGAGCACAGATACGCAGTATTTT. Protein: CASSLYSGGSTDTQYF.

The V call is TRBV4-1, the J call TRBJ2-7, with D uncertain. CDR3 length equals 13 residues. Germline-derived CDR1 and CDR2 are MGHRA and YSYEKL. Trimming removed 4 bases from V and 2 bases from J, with 9 bases in between. The CDR3 protein is CASSPELAYEQYF. CDR3 coding DNA: TGCGCCAGCAGCCCCGAGCTAGCCTACGAGCAGTACTTC.

The chain joins TRBV30 to TRBJ2-7, with D hard to call. Per the germline V gene, CDR1 is GTSNPN and CDR2 is SVGIG (reference sequence). The CDR3 runs 11 residues. With 3 bases removed from V and 2 bases from J, the gap between germline ends came to 5 bases. The CDR3 loop is CAWSVAYEQYF. Here the CDR3 DNA reads TGTGCCTGGAGCGTAGCCTACGAGCAGTACTTC.

The chain is built from TRBV27 and TRBJ2-1; possible D gene TRBD2, 6 bases. Germline lookup yields CDR1 MNHEY and CDR2 SMNVEV (reference sequence). This CDR3 has 16 residues. Trimming took off 5 bases at V and 9 bases at J, with 23 bases between the two ends. The CDR3: CASSLPGVPGGSEQFF. CDR3 DNA: TGTGCCAGCAGTCTCCCGGGGGTCCCAGGTGGGAGTGAGCAGTTCTTC.

This chain connects TRBV6-1 to TRBJ2-3, with a possible D match to TRBD2 (7 bases). The CDR3 has 15 amino acids. CDR1 and CDR2 (germline): MNHNS, SASEGT. V was pared by 2 bases and J by 3 bases, with 12 bases between. CDR3 nucleotides: TGTGCCAGCAGTGAAAGGGAGGGGGGTACAGATACGCAGTATTTT. Its translation: CASSEREGGTDTQYF.

CDR3 in amino acids: CASSLSGNQPQHF. The CDR3 DNA is TGTGCCAGCAGTTTATCCGGCAATCAGCCCCAGCATTTT. The V and J genes are TRBV28 and TRBJ1-5; D ambiguous. The length of the CDR3 is 13 residues. The germline V gene encodes CDR1 MDHEN and CDR2 SYDVKM. V lost 1 base and J 2 bases, leaving 3 bases between the germline ends.

This chain connects TRBV25-1 to TRBJ2-1; D is unresolved. The length of the CDR3 is 13 residues. Trimming pared 6 bases from V and 6 bases from J, leaving 12 bases between. Germline lookup yields CDR1 MGHDK and CDR2 SYGVNS. In DNA form, the CDR3 reads TGTGCCAGCAGAGCGTTTCAGAGCAATGAGCAGTTCTTC. It codes for CASRAFQSNEQFF.

The V gene is TRBV9, the J gene TRBJ1-4, with TRBD1 as a possible D gene (5 bases). Germline CDR1 reads SGDLS; CDR2 reads YYNGEE. The CDR3 sequence is 15 residues long. With 3 bases removed from V and 1 base from J, the gap between germline ends came to 10 bases. The DNA of the CDR3 is TGTGCCAGCAGCGCCTCGGGGGTAACTAATGAAAAACTGTTTTTT. Its protein product is CASSASGVTNEKLFF.

The V gene is TRBV23-1, the J gene TRBJ1-5, with a tentative D call TRBD1 (6 bases). TRBV23-1 is flagged as an ORF with uncertain function. With 6 bases removed from V and 6 bases from J, the gap between germline ends came to 15 bases. There are 14 residues in the CDR3. CDR3 loop: CASRGETGGQPQHF. For the CDR3, the DNA is TGCGCCAGCAGGGGGGAGACAGGCGGTCAGCCCCAGCATTTT.

The gene calls are TRBV27 and TRBJ1-4; 10 positions match TRBD1. Germline V gene lookup returns CDR1 MNHEY and CDR2 SMNVEV (reference sequence). The V and J ends lost 6 bases and 8 bases, in that order; junction bases with no gene match: 9. This CDR3 contains 15 residues. The CDR3 reads CASRPLGTGDEKLFF. The CDR3 nucleotides read TGTGCCAGCAGGCCGTTGGGGACAGGGGACGAAAAACTGTTTTTT.

The chain carries TRBV4-3 and TRBJ2-3, with 13 bases aligning to TRBD2. The CDR3 sequence is 17 residues long. Germline lookup yields CDR1 LGHNA and CDR2 YSLEER. Trimming cost V 0 bases and J 5 bases; bases outside gene matches: 5. CDR3 protein: CASSQESGTSGEDTQYF. The CDR3 bases are TGCGCCAGCAGCCAAGAATCGGGGACTAGCGGGGAAGATACGCAGTATTTT.

The chain joins TRBV5-1 to TRBJ2-7, with TRBD1 matching over 10 bases. V shed 3 bases, J shed 2 bases, and the junction held 5 bases outside the gene matches. The CDR3 runs 15 residues. Looked up from germline, CDR1 is SGHRS and CDR2 is YFSETQ. CDR3 region: CASSSRDRGTYEQYF. Written as DNA, the CDR3 is TGCGCCAGCAGCTCCCGGGACAGGGGAACCTACGAGCAGTACTTC.

The V call is TRBV7-2, the J call TRBJ1-1; D uncertain. The CDR3 is made up of 14 amino acids. The germline gives CDR1 SGHTA, CDR2 FQGNSA. Trimming removed 7 bases at V and 1 base at J, with 13 bases between. The CDR3 protein is CASTLAPGNTEAFF. Here the CDR3 DNA reads TGTGCCAGCACCCTTGCACCGGGGAACACTGAAGCTTTCTTT.

This chain connects TRBV5-4 to TRBJ2-1, with 13 positions matching TRBD2. V was clipped by 6 bases and J by 10 bases; unmatched bases: 16. The CDR3 is made up of 17 amino acids. The germline CDR1 and CDR2 sequences are SGHNT and YYREEE (reference sequence). The CDR3 region has the DNA TGTGCCAGCACGGGGCCCCCGACTAGCGGGGGGCAGTGGGAGCAGTTCTTC. It encodes CASTGPPTSGGQWEQFF.

Comments on this clone: Its ends do not fully match the called genes, so a read error is possible. The chain is built from TRBV27 and TRBJ2-7; 15 bases are shared with TRBD2. The germline V gene has CDR1 MNHEY and CDR2 SMNVEV (reference sequence). CDR3 length: 17 residues. The CDR3 spells CASSLGLAGGPSHEQYF. DNA of the CDR3: TGTGCCAGCAGTCTCGGACTAGCGGGGGGGCCCTCCCACGAGCAGTACTTC.

This rearrangement joins TRBV7-2 to TRBJ2-7; 7 positions agree with TRBD1. The CDR3 extends over 13 amino acids. V was pared by 6 bases and J by 0 bases, with 2 bases of the junction left unmatched. The germline V gene encodes CDR1 SGHTA and CDR2 FQGNSA. CDR3 residues: CASRSGGSYEQYF. The CDR3 bases are TGTGCCAGCAGATCAGGGGGCTCCTACGAGCAGTACTTC.

V and J are TRBV9 and TRBJ2-7, with 9 bases identical to TRBD2. The germline V gene has CDR1 SGDLS and CDR2 YYNGEE. The CDR3 sequence is 15 residues long. The junction had 6 bases not matched to a gene; V was cut back by 2 bases and J by 3 bases. CDR3 bases: TGTGCCAGCAGCGTGGGCGGGGGGGGAAACTACGAGCAGTACTTC. Its translation: CASSVGGGGNYEQYF.

The V and J genes are TRBV5-4 and TRBJ1-2, with TRBD1 as a possible D gene (6 bases). This CDR3 contains 15 residues. Per the germline V gene, CDR1 is SGHNT and CDR2 is YYREEE (reference sequence). Trimming pared 3 bases from V and 3 bases from J, leaving 15 bases between. CDR3 DNA: TGTGCCAGCAGCTCTCCGGGACAAGTACACTATGGCTACACCTTC. It is translated as CASSSPGQVHYGYTF. Looking up the rest from reference TRBV5-4 and TRBJ1-2 gives the full variable domain: ETGVTQSPTHLIKTRGQQVTLRCSSQSGHNTVSWYQQALGQGPQFIFQYYREEENGRGNFPPRFSGLQFPNYSSELNVNALELDDSALYLCASSSPGQVHYGYTFGSGTRLTVV.

The chain carries TRBV6-5 and TRBJ2-7, with 8 bases aligning to TRBD1. Losses at the gene ends were 6 bases for V and 0 bases for J; bases not matched to a gene: 7. This CDR3 is built from 15 residues. Germline V lookup: CDR1 MNHEY, CDR2 SVGAGI. The CDR3 loop reads CASSPQGVSSYEQYF. DNA of the CDR3: TGTGCCAGCAGCCCACAGGGGGTTAGCTCCTACGAGCAGTACTTC.

The V gene is TRBV7-8, the J gene TRBJ2-7; TRBD1 aligns across 7 bases. The J segment lost 1 base and the V segment lost 5 bases, leaving 5 bases of the junction unmatched. This CDR3 is 14 amino acids long. Germline-derived CDR1 and CDR2 are SGHVS and FQNEAQ. CDR3 protein: CASSGTAQSYEQYF. For the CDR3, the DNA is TGTGCCAGCAGCGGGACAGCGCAATCCTACGAGCAGTACTTC. The whole variable domain, filled in from reference TRBV7-8 and TRBJ2-7, reads GAGVSQSPRYKVAKRGQDVALRCDPISGHVSLFWYQQALGQGPEFLTYFQNEAQLDKSGLPSDRFFAERPEGSVSTLKIQRTQQEDSAVYLCASSGTAQSYEQYFGPGTRLTVT.

The chain carries TRBV5-6 and TRBJ2-5; 7 bases line up with TRBD2. After removal of 2 bases from V and 5 bases from J, the junction contained 6 bases not matched to a gene. The CDR3 loop spans 14 amino acids. Germline V gene sequence: CDR1 SGHDT, CDR2 YYEEEE. The CDR3 is CASSFYGGTETQYF. The CDR3 DNA reads TGTGCCAGCAGCTTCTACGGGGGGACGGAGACCCAGTACTTC.

CDR3 sequence: CASNGRQHYEAFF. The CDR3 region has the DNA TGTGCCAGCAACGGTAGACAGCACTATGAAGCTTTCTTT. The chain joins TRBV7-9 to TRBJ1-1, with D maybe TRBD1 (5 bases). In germline, CDR1 is SEHNR, CDR2 FQNEAQ (reference sequence). Deletions cut 7 bases from V and 7 bases from J, with 16 bases between. This CDR3 is 13 amino acids long.

This rearrangement joins TRBV11-2 to TRBJ2-5; D is unresolved. The CDR3 totals 16 residues. With 0 bases removed from V and 7 bases from J, the gap between germline ends came to 18 bases. CDR1 and CDR2 (germline): SGHAT, FQNNGV. CDR3 nucleotides: TGTGCCAGCAGCTTAGATATAGGTTTGCGGTTCGGGACCCAGTACTTC. This encodes CASSLDIGLRFGTQYF. The whole variable domain, filled in from reference TRBV11-2 and TRBJ2-5, reads EAGVAQSPRYKIIEKRQSVAFWCNPISGHATLYWYQQILGQGPKLLIQFQNNGVVDDSQLPKDRFSAERLKGVDSTLKIQPAKLEDSAVYLCASSLDIGLRFGTQYFGPGTRLLVL.

This clone was counted once. This chain connects TRBV9 to TRBJ2-1; TRBD2 might be the D (7 bases). The germline CDR1 and CDR2 sequences are SGDLS and YYNGEE. The CDR3 runs to 16 residues. V was shortened by 3 bases and J by 1 base, with 14 bases between the two germline ends. CDR3 nucleotides: TGTGCCAGCAGCGCGAGGGGGGGGGCTTCCTACAATGAGCAGTTCTTC. Encoded protein: CASSARGGASYNEQFF.

The rearrangement joins TRBV7-6 to TRBJ2-2; a possible D gene is TRBD1 (5 bases). Germline V CDR1 and CDR2: SGHVS, FNYEAQ. Trimming took off 2 bases at V and 3 bases at J, with 13 bases between the two ends. There are 16 residues in the CDR3. This CDR3 is CASSLLTRVDTGELFF. Here the CDR3 DNA reads TGTGCCAGCAGCTTATTAACCAGGGTAGACACCGGGGAGCTGTTTTTT.

The genes are TRBV5-8 and TRBJ1-1; D remains unclear. The CDR3 runs 12 residues. Trimming shortened V by 2 bases and J by 3 bases, and 5 bases separated the two germline ends. The germline V gene has CDR1 SGHTS and CDR2 YDEGEE. CDR3 residues: CASSLQYTEAFF. CDR3 in DNA: TGTGCCAGCAGCTTACAGTACACTGAAGCTTTCTTT.

This clone was counted only a few times. The rearrangement joins TRBV2 to TRBJ1-2; 8 nucleotides line up with TRBD1. CDR1 SNHLY and CDR2 FYNNEI come from the germline V gene. This CDR3 region has 13 residues. With V trimmed by 4 bases and J by 8 bases, 6 bases remained unmatched. The CDR3 sequence is CASSADRDMGYTF. CDR3 nucleotide sequence: TGTGCCAGCAGTGCGGACAGGGATATGGGCTACACCTTC.

The rearrangement links TRBV18 to TRBJ1-4; 9 bases are a match to TRBD1. Unmatched junction bases numbered 8, after V lost 5 bases and J lost 7 bases. CDR1 KGHSH and CDR2 LQKENI come from the germline V gene. The length of the CDR3 is 15 residues. The CDR3 bases are TGTGCCAGCTCATCAACCGGGACAGGGATTGAAAAACTGTTTTTT. This gives the protein CASSSTGTGIEKLFF.

This chain connects TRBV6-5 to TRBJ1-1, with 9 bases lining up with TRBD1. V was clipped by 6 bases and J by 7 bases; unmatched bases: 12. Germline lookup yields CDR1 MNHEY and CDR2 SVGAGI. The CDR3 runs 15 residues. CDR3: CASSRTGAGEGEAFF. The CDR3 DNA follows: TGTGCCAGCAGCCGGACAGGGGCAGGGGAGGGTGAAGCTTTCTTT.

CDR3 in DNA: TGTGCCAGCAGCTTGGATCCGGGACTCCGGCTGTCAAATAATTCACCCCTCCACTTT. This gives the protein CASSLDPGLRLSNNSPLHF. The chain recombines TRBV5-4 with TRBJ1-6, with D maybe TRBD1 (5 bases). The germline V and J ends were trimmed by 0 bases and 5 bases, with 21 bases remaining between them. CDR3 length: 19 amino acids. Germline-derived CDR1 and CDR2 are SGHNT and YYREEE (reference sequence). Together with reference TRBV5-4 and TRBJ1-6, the CDR3 gives the full variable domain: ETGVTQSPTHLIKTRGQQVTLRCSSQSGHNTVSWYQQALGQGPQFIFQYYREEENGRGNFPPRFSGLQFPNYSSELNVNALELDDSALYLCASSLDPGLRLSNNSPLHFGNGTRLTVT.